This T cell receptor beta chain was sequenced in a study of PD-L1 blockade in urothelial cancer. The overall study: Blood analysis was done at 3 weeks (second dose) and 6 weeks after treatment began. Counts from blood samples showed a median of 141,255 T cells.

For this clone: What it binds is not known.

Trimming removed 1 base from V and 3 bases from J, with 9 bases in between. The CDR3 consists of 14 residues. The V gene's germline CDR1 is MGHDK and CDR2 SYGVNS. The authors spiked synthetic TCR analog templates into each PCR. Sequencing used immunoSEQ multiplex PCR; TCRdb keeps in-frame clones, though not all of them. Of about 100,000 clones listed, roughly 88% are singletons. General observations from the study: When pretreatment blood TCR clonality was below the median, it predicted better survival.

This rearrangement joins TRBV25-1 to TRBJ2-5; D ambiguous. The receptor was isolated from a man in his forties or fifties with urothelial cancer. Material: PBMCs, obtained around atezolizumab (anti-PD-L1) treatment. The CDR3 spells CASSESLPKETQYF. Here the CDR3 DNA reads TGTGCCAGCAGTGAATCCCTACCTAAAGAGACCCAGTACTTC.